This T cell receptor (beta chain) was found in a study of blood T cells in healthy people across ages. Primed by a sample-barcoded 5' primer and a J-beta primer mix, a second PCR proceeded for about 6 to 12 cycles. Each CDR3 protein is one row after TCRdb ran MiXCR on the 5' RACE reads. Of about 1.1 million distinct CDR3 sequences listed, around two fifths are singletons. This CDR3 has 16 amino acids. CDR1 is MNHNY, CDR2 SVGAGI, per germline (reference sequence). V was pared by 5 bases and J by 6 bases, with 19 bases between. There are a few counts of this clonotype. The origin of this receptor is a man between 18 and 35 years old in good health. The sequenced sample was blood. The V gene is TRBV6-6, the J gene TRBJ1-4; D is ambiguous. CDR3 residues: CASSQYSGIYHEKLFF. As DNA, the CDR3 is TGTGCCAGCAGTCAATACTCCGGGATATACCATGAAAAACTGTTTTTT.